Following are 17 T cell receptor beta chains from one sample sequenced in a study of neurological immune-mediated disorders (dated by TCRdb to between 2017 and 2020). Library prep was done by 5' RACE. Reads for this sample came from an Illumina HiSeq 2500. TCRdb ran its own pipeline on the public reads, namely fastp trimming at Q25 and MiXCR clone calling, and kept in-frame beta chains. Each CDR3 protein appears once, grouped with its most common genes and DNA. The sample data list approximately 48,000 distinct CDR3 sequences, and about 13% of these were observed just once. The ten largest clonotypes hold around 9% of the sample. The sample's time point label, in plain terms: longitudinal time-point 3. Sequences were obtained from PBMCs. These receptors all stem from a male donor with HTLV-1-associated myelopathy (HAM/TSP).

This clonotype was recorded at least ten times. CDR3 loop: CSALGQGGGEQFF. The DNA for the CDR3 is TGCAGTGCGTTGGGACAGGGTGGTGGTGAGCAGTTCTTC. The V and J genes are TRBV20-1 and TRBJ2-1, with 9 bases identical to TRBD1. The junction had 9 bases not matched to a gene; V was cut back by 6 bases and J by 9 bases. Germline V CDR1 and CDR2: DFQATT, SNEGSKA (reference sequence). The CDR3 totals 13 residues.

This clonotype was seen repeatedly, ten times or more. The rearrangement joins TRBV11-2 to TRBJ2-3; D call uncertain. From germline, CDR1 is SGHAT and CDR2 FQNNGV. The V end was cut by 0 bases, the J end by 6 bases, with 7 bases between. The CDR3 is 13 amino acids. CDR3 sequence (DNA): TGTGCCAGCAGCTTAGACCCCTCCGATACGCAGTATTTT. Translated: CASSLDPSDTQYF.

This clonotype has ten or more counts. V gene TRBV3-1 combines with J gene TRBJ1-2; D is perhaps TRBD1 (6 bases). Germline lookup yields CDR1 LGHDT and CDR2 YNNKEL (reference sequence). The ends were cut back, 3 bases at V and 8 bases at J, with 22 bases in the middle. This CDR3 is 16 amino acids long. CDR3 bases: TGTGCCAGCAGCCAGCTATCCGGGACATCTTATCCAGGCTACACCTTC. This sequence encodes CASSQLSGTSYPGYTF.

This chain connects TRBV12-3 or TRBV12-4 to TRBJ1-6, with D uncertain. The CDR3 runs 14 residues. Deletions cut 3 bases from V and 5 bases from J, with 8 bases between. The DNA for the CDR3 is TGTGCCAGCAGTTTGGCAGGTCATAATTCACCCCTCCACTTT. This sequence encodes CASSLAGHNSPLHF.

This clonotype was seen ten or more times. The gene calls are TRBV10-3 and TRBJ1-6; a weak D match, TRBD1 (6 bases). Germline V gives CDR1 ENHRY, CDR2 SYGVKD. This CDR3 comprises 14 residues. Trimming cost V 3 bases and J 10 bases, with 13 bases left between them. The CDR3 loop is CAISDAGANSPLHF. In DNA form, the CDR3 reads TGTGCCATCAGTGATGCAGGGGCAAACTCACCCCTCCACTTT.

There are many counts of this clonotype. The chain is built from TRBV5-1 and TRBJ1-2; 7 bases align to TRBD1. The V gene end was trimmed by 4 bases and the J gene end by 4 bases; junction bases not matched to a gene: 7. Germline V gene data show CDR1 as SGHRS and CDR2 as YFSETQ. CDR3 length: 14 amino acids. CDR3 in amino acids: CASSPQGDAYGYTF. Written as DNA, the CDR3 is TGCGCCAGCAGCCCTCAGGGGGACGCCTATGGCTACACCTTC.

This clonotype was found many times. The chain is built from TRBV7-8 and TRBJ2-7; no definite D call. There are 14 residues in the CDR3. Trimming took off 2 bases at V and 0 bases at J, with 8 bases between the two ends. Per the germline V gene, CDR1 is SGHVS and CDR2 is FQNEAQ. The CDR3 DNA reads as TGTGCCAGCAGCTTAATCGCGCGCTCCTACGAGCAGTACTTC. This gives the protein CASSLIARSYEQYF.

This clonotype was seen many times. V and J are TRBV20-1 and TRBJ1-5; 8 nucleotides align to TRBD1. The CDR3 has 15 residues. After removal of 2 bases from V and 0 bases from J, the junction contained 3 bases not matched to a gene. CDR1 and CDR2 from the germline V gene are DFQATT and SNEGSKA (reference sequence). The CDR3 sequence is CSARSGTGSNQPQHF. Here the CDR3 DNA reads TGCAGTGCTAGATCCGGGACAGGTAGCAATCAGCCCCAGCATTTT.

This clonotype was recorded many times. The rearrangement joins TRBV7-9 to TRBJ2-5; TRBD1 might be the D (5 bases). This CDR3 has 16 residues. Per the germline V gene, CDR1 is SEHNR and CDR2 is FQNEAQ (reference sequence). V dropped 5 bases and J dropped 3 bases, with 19 bases sitting between them. The CDR3 DNA sequence: TGTGCCAGCAGCACCCCCGCCAGGGCTATCGAAGAGACCCAGTACTTC. Translation gives CASSTPARAIEETQYF.

The rearrangement links TRBV12-3 or TRBV12-4 to TRBJ2-1; D is perhaps TRBD2 (5 bases). Trimming shortened V by 1 base and J by 9 bases, and 22 bases separated the two germline ends. The CDR3 has 17 amino acids. The CDR3 DNA reads as TGTGCCAGCAGTTTAGGGACGGTTGGGCCCCTACGGGGTGAGCAGTTCTTC. It yields the protein CASSLGTVGPLRGEQFF.

There are many counts of this clonotype. The J gene is TRBJ1-5, the V gene TRBV7-9; D remains ambiguous. The CDR3 runs 13 residues. From germline, CDR1 is SEHNR and CDR2 FQNEAQ (reference sequence). Trimming cost V 4 bases and J 5 bases, with 9 bases left between them. The CDR3 nucleotides are TGTGCCAGCAGCTCAAACGAATATCAGCCCCAGCATTTT. As protein: CASSSNEYQPQHF.

At least ten counts were recorded for this clonotype. The V gene is TRBV20-1, the J gene TRBJ2-1, with D perhaps being TRBD1 or TRBD2 (5 bases each). The CDR3 runs to 15 residues. Deletions cut 5 bases from V and 15 bases from J, with 29 bases between. The germline CDR1 and CDR2 sequences are DFQATT and SNEGSKA (reference sequence). Written as DNA, the CDR3 is TGCAGTGCTTATCCCCCACCGGGACGGCCCTCTTCCCTGTTCTTC. This codes for CSAYPPPGRPSSLFF.

This clonotype was observed many times. This chain joins TRBV20-1 and TRBJ1-1, with 9 positions matching TRBD1. This CDR3 is built from 16 residues. The junction had 8 bases not matched to a gene; V was cut back by 0 bases and J by 3 bases. The V gene's germline CDR1 is DFQATT and CDR2 SNEGSKA (reference sequence). The CDR3 loop is CSARDGHRGRDTEAFF. The CDR3 DNA reads as TGCAGTGCTAGAGATGGTCACAGGGGGCGAGACACTGAAGCTTTCTTT.

This clonotype was detected many times. The V gene is TRBV5-1, the J gene TRBJ2-7; TRBD2 aligns across 7 bases. Trimming cost V 0 bases and J 0 bases; bases outside gene matches: 3. CDR3 length equals 15 residues. CDR1 SGHRS and CDR2 YFSETQ come from the germline V gene. The DNA of the CDR3 is TGCGCCAGCAGCTTGGTTAGCGGGTTCTCCTACGAGCAGTACTTC. It yields the protein CASSLVSGFSYEQYF.

Many counts were recorded for this clonotype. The rearrangement links TRBV20-1 to TRBJ2-4; D perhaps matches TRBD2 (6 bases). The CDR3 sequence is 13 residues long. Looked up from germline, CDR1 is DFQATT and CDR2 is SNEGSKA (reference sequence). V was trimmed by 6 bases and J by 7 bases, leaving 16 bases between them. CDR3 sequence reads: CSAVTQAGNIQYF. In nucleotides, the CDR3 is TGCAGTGCCGTTACTCAGGCGGGGAACATTCAGTACTTC.

This clonotype was detected ten times or more. V gene TRBV5-5 combines with J gene TRBJ1-5, with D hard to call. The CDR3 has 13 amino acids. Germline V gene sequence: CDR1 SGHKS, CDR2 YYEKEE (reference sequence). Trimming removed 4 bases at V and 5 bases at J, with 10 bases between. CDR3 in DNA: TGTGCCAGCAGCCTCGCGGGCGATCAGCCCCAGCATTTT. The encoded protein is CASSLAGDQPQHF.

The sample holds a few counts of this clonotype. The CDR3: CASSQGIPGRRETQYF. The CDR3, as DNA: TGTGCCAGCAGCCAAGGAATCCCGGGACGAAGGGAGACCCAGTACTTC. The gene calls are TRBV14 and TRBJ2-5, with D possibly called TRBD1 or TRBD2 (5 bases each). Looked up from germline, CDR1 is SGHDN and CDR2 is FVKESK. Trimming stripped 1 base from V and 5 bases from J, with 17 bases between. This CDR3 is 16 amino acids long.